The 9 T cell receptor beta chains below come from one sample, sequenced in a study of CD8 T cells in ankylosing spondylitis. Via MiXCR, TCRdb re-called the 5' RACE reads, giving one row per CDR3 protein. The sample comprises approximately 240,000 distinct CDR3 sequences, about 11% of which are singletons, and around 2.6% rests with the top ten. The sequenced material came from blood, either unsorted or a sorted T cell fraction (not recorded which). Receptors were obtained from a male donor with ankylosing spondylitis or in good health (not recorded which).

The chain is built from TRBV5-6 and TRBJ2-5; TRBD2 matches at 7 bases. V dropped 4 bases and J dropped 5; count of bases not matched to a gene: 14. The CDR3 has 16 amino acids. Germline CDR1 and CDR2: SGHDT and YYEEEE. The CDR3, as DNA: TGTGCCAGCAGCCCGGACGGACCCCGGCGGGGGGAGACCCAGTACTTC. It is translated as CASSPDGPRRGETQYF.

This clonotype has a count of ten or more. This chain connects TRBV29-1 to TRBJ1-2, with TRBD1 as a possible D gene (5 bases). The ends were cut back, 7 bases at V and 4 bases at J, with 16 bases in the middle. Looked up from germline, CDR1 is SQVTM and CDR2 is ANQGSEA. This CDR3 contains 13 residues. DNA of the CDR3: TGCAGCGCCCAAGAAGGGGCGACCTATGGCTACACCTTC. Its translation is CSAQEGATYGYTF. Based on the CDR3 plus reference TRBV29-1 and TRBJ1-2, the full variable domain is SAVISQKPSRDICQRGTSLTIQCQVDSQVTMMFWYRQQPGQSLTLIATANQGSEATYESGFVIDKFPISRPNLTFSTLTVSNMSPEDSSIYLCSAQEGATYGYTFGSGTRLTVV.

This clonotype was recorded at least ten times. The CDR3 loop is CASSSQVHEQYF. In nucleotides, the CDR3 is TGTGCCAGCAGCTCGCAGGTCCACGAGCAGTACTTC. The chain employs TRBV7-2 and TRBJ2-7; D not resolved. V was cut by 4 bases and J by 5 bases, with 9 bases left in between. The CDR3 totals 12 residues. Germline CDR1 SGHTA, CDR2 FQGNSA.

In this sample, this clonotype turned up many times. The CDR3 DNA follows: TGTGCCAGCAGTTACTCCTCTACACAAGAGACCCAGTACTTC. Amino acid sequence: CASSYSSTQETQYF. The chain is built from TRBV6-5 and TRBJ2-5; D uncertain. The germline V and J ends were trimmed by 0 bases and 2 bases, with 7 bases remaining between them. Germline CDR1 is MNHEY and CDR2 is SVGAGI. This CDR3 region has 14 residues.

As concerns this clonotype: With a much larger clone just one base away, this may be a read error. J is TRBJ2-7 and V is TRBV20-1; TRBD2 might be the D (6 bases). CDR1 DFQATT and CDR2 SNEGSKA come from the germline V gene (reference sequence). This CDR3 contains 15 residues. DNA of the CDR3: TGCAGTGCTAGGCGGGACGGACCCTTTACCTACAAGCAGTACTTC. Encoded protein: CSARRDGPFTYKQYF.

There are a few counts of this clonotype. The CDR3 spells CAGGVERASEAFF. In DNA, the CDR3 is TGTGCCGGGGGGGTAGAAAGGGCCTCTGAAGCTTTCTTT. The chain joins TRBV2 to TRBJ1-1; the D gene is possibly TRBD1 (5 bases). This CDR3 is 13 amino acids long. The germline CDR1 and CDR2 sequences are SNHLY and FYNNEI. Trimming took off 11 bases at V and 6 bases at J, with 19 bases between the two ends.

This clonotype was observed at least ten times. The genes are TRBV6-1 and TRBJ1-2, with D tentatively TRBD1 (5 bases). V lost 0 bases to trimming and J lost 4 bases, with 12 bases between them. The CDR3 has 15 residues. Germline-derived CDR1 and CDR2 are MNHNS and SASEGT. Here the CDR3 DNA reads TGTGCCAGCAGTGAAGCGGCCAGGGCTCCCTATGGCTACACCTTC. Its translation is CASSEAARAPYGYTF.

This clonotype has ten or more counts. The genes are TRBV20-1 and TRBJ1-2; tentatively, D is TRBD1 (5 bases). The CDR3 sequence is 11 residues long. The V end lost 6 bases, the J end lost 8 bases, and 13 bases lay between the germline ends. In germline, CDR1 is DFQATT, CDR2 SNEGSKA (reference sequence). DNA for the CDR3: TGCAGTGCCCCTCTGGGGCGCGGCTACACCTTC. Translation: CSAPLGRGYTF.

Many counts were recorded for this clonotype. The V gene is TRBV20-1, the J gene TRBJ1-6; no clear D. Trimming took off 3 bases at V and 14 bases at J, with 11 bases between the two ends. The CDR3 contains 11 residues. Germline CDR1 is DFQATT and CDR2 is SNEGSKA (reference sequence). As DNA, the CDR3 is TGCAGTGCTAGGGACCCCGCCGCCCTCCACTTT. It yields the protein CSARDPAALHF.